A selection of T cell receptor beta chains follows, all from one sample in a study of cytomegalovirus exposure and HLA in healthy donors. Generated by immunoSEQ multiplex PCR, the TCRdb table keeps only in-frame clones and is missing some. The sample carries around 70,000 clones, about nine tenths recorded once. Sequenced input: PBMCs. Receptors were obtained from a woman aged 25 to 39 in good health and CMV-seronegative. The CDR3 runs from the conserved cysteine through the conserved F or W. A D gene is named only where the DNA matches it firmly. Not every row has a clone size; where given, it reads once, few, many or a size class.

TGTGCCAGCAGCATCCAGCGGCTATTCTCCTACGAGCAGTACTTC	CASSIQRLFSYEQYF	.	.	TRBV28	TRBJ2-7
TGTGCCAGCAGTTTAGACCCTAGGGTAGCGTCTGATGAGCAGTTCTTC	CASSLDPRVASDEQFF	.	.	TRBV27	TRBJ2-1
TGCGCCAGCAGCCAAGAAGGGCACAGGGGGAGGGCTGAAAAACTGTTTTTT	CASSQEGHRGRAEKLFF	few	TRBD1	TRBV4-1	TRBJ1-4
TGTGCCAGCAAGGGGAATGAGCAGTTCTTC	CASKGNEQFF	.	.	TRBV6-9	TRBJ2-1
TGTGCCAGCAGCAGTCTAGCGGGAGGGTCCTACAATGAGCAGTTCTTC	CASSSLAGGSYNEQFF	.	TRBD2	TRBV7-9	TRBJ2-1
TGTGCCAGCAGCTTGGGACCGGGACAGGGAACCTACGAGCAGTACTTC	CASSLGPGQGTYEQYF	.	TRBD1	TRBV5-6	TRBJ2-7
TGTGCCAGCAGTGCGCGCCTCGGGAGGCCCCCGACCAATGAGCAGTTCTTC	CASSARLGRPPTNEQFF	.	TRBD2	TRBV2	TRBJ2-1
TGTGCTAGCAGCCCAGGACTAGCGGGAGTGGTCGAGCAGTACTTC	CASSPGLAGVVEQYF	.	TRBD2	TRBV7-7	TRBJ2-7
TGTGCCAGCAGTGGGGGACAGGGGACCTACGAGCAGTACTTC	CASSGGQGTYEQYF	.	TRBD1	TRBV6-1	TRBJ2-7
TGTGCCAGCTCAGGACAGGAAGTCTATGGCTACACCTTC	CASSGQEVYGYTF	.	TRBD1	TRBV18	TRBJ1-2
TGTGCCAGCGGGACAGCAGGAAGGCCAGATACGCAGTATTTT	CASGTAGRPDTQYF	.	TRBD1	TRBV6-6	TRBJ2-3
TGTGCCAGCAGCCCACCGGGACAGAGAGGTACGCAGTATTTT	CASSPPGQRGTQYF	.	TRBD1	TRBV7-8	TRBJ2-3
TGTGCCAGCAGTCAACAGGGGTTCGGGGGTTCAGGCGATACGCAGTATTTT	CASSQQGFGGSGDTQYF	.	.	TRBV27	TRBJ2-3
TGTGCCAGCAGGCTCCAGGGGATGAACACTGAAGCTTTCTTT	CASRLQGMNTEAFF	few	.	TRBV6-6	TRBJ1-1
TGTGCCAGCAGCTTAGCCTGGACTAACTCAGATACGCAGTATTTT	CASSLAWTNSDTQYF	once	.	TRBV11-2	TRBJ2-3
TGTGCCAGTAGTATAGGGGACAGCTCCTACGAGCAGTACTTC	CASSIGDSSYEQYF	.	TRBD1	TRBV19	TRBJ2-7
TGTGCCAGCAGTGAACAGGGAAGATCAGATACGCAGTATTTT	CASSEQGRSDTQYF	.	.	TRBV6-1	TRBJ2-3
TGTGCCAGCAGTCCCTCCCGGTCTGTTCGAGGAGAGACCCAGTACTTC	CASSPSRSVRGETQYF	.	.	TRBV7-2	TRBJ2-5
TGTGCCAGCAGCTTTAGACAGGGTAACACCGGGGAGCTGTTTTTT	CASSFRQGNTGELFF	.	TRBD1	TRBV7-2	TRBJ2-2
TGTGCCAGTAGTTCCAAGTCGGGGGTCGGCTATGGCTACACCTTC	CASSSKSGVGYGYTF	.	.	TRBV19	TRBJ1-2
TGCGCCAGCAGTGCCGCGGGAGTTCGGACAGATACGCAGTATTTT	CASSAAGVRTDTQYF	.	TRBD2	TRBV10-1	TRBJ2-3
TGTGCCAGCAGCTCTGAGCTAGCCCCCTACGAGCAGTACTTC	CASSSELAPYEQYF	.	.	TRBV11-3	TRBJ2-7
TGTGCCAGCAGTGCCGGGACAGGGATTTACGAGCAGTACTTC	CASSAGTGIYEQYF	few	TRBD1	TRBV6-6	TRBJ2-7
TGTGCCAGCAGCTTGGCTCAGGGGGCTTCCTACGAGCAGTACTTC	CASSLAQGASYEQYF	few	TRBD1	TRBV5-8	TRBJ2-7
TGTGCCAGCAGCTTAGTAGGAGGGGTCGGAAGCTCCTACAATGAGCAGTTCTTC	CASSLVGGVGSSYNEQFF	once	.	TRBV7-3	TRBJ2-1
TGTGCCAGTAGCCCTAGCGGGAGCCCCCACAATGAGCAGTTCTTC	CASSPSGSPHNEQFF	once	TRBD2	TRBV19	TRBJ2-1
TGTGCCAGCAGCAAGACTGGGGACAGGGGGGCAGAGACCCAGTACTTC	CASSKTGDRGAETQYF	.	TRBD1	TRBV9	TRBJ2-5
TGTGCCAGCTCAACAGGACTAGCGGGAAACACCGGGGAGCTGTTTTTT	CASSTGLAGNTGELFF	.	TRBD2	TRBV18	TRBJ2-2
TGTGCCAGCAGTATTGGACAGGGCGTAGGACAGCCCCAGCATTTT	CASSIGQGVGQPQHF	.	TRBD1	TRBV28	TRBJ1-5
TGTGCCAGCAGCTTAACTAGCGGGAATCGTGAGCAGTTCTTC	CASSLTSGNREQFF	.	TRBD2	TRBV7-3	TRBJ2-1
TGCGCCAGCAGCCAAACTAGCGGAGCCGTCGATGAGCAGTTCTTC	CASSQTSGAVDEQFF	few	TRBD2	TRBV4-3	TRBJ2-1
TGTGCCATCAGTGATTCCCTCTCAGGAGCTTTCTTT	CAISDSLSGAFF	.	.	TRBV10-3	TRBJ1-1
TGTGCCAGTAGTATCCCACTAGAAACAGATACGCAGTATTTT	CASSIPLETDTQYF	.	.	TRBV19	TRBJ2-3
TGTGCCAGCAGTGAATATATCCAGGGGAACACTGAAGCTTTCTTT	CASSEYIQGNTEAFF	.	.	TRBV25-1	TRBJ1-1
TGTGCCAGCTCACCAGGCACGTCCTCTGGAAACACCATATATTTT	CASSPGTSSGNTIYF	.	.	TRBV18	TRBJ1-3
TGTGCCAGCAGTTCTCTAGCGGGGGGTACCTACGAGCAGTACTTC	CASSSLAGGTYEQYF	.	TRBD2	TRBV28	TRBJ2-7
TGTGCCAGCAGTCCCCGCCCAGGGGGCGACTATGGCTACACCTTC	CASSPRPGGDYGYTF	.	TRBD1	TRBV27	TRBJ1-2
TGCGCCAGCAGTGCACACACTGAGACTTATAGGGAAAAACTGTTTTTT	CASSAHTETYREKLFF	.	.	TRBV10-2	TRBJ1-4
TGCGCCAGCAGCCTCACAGGGGGCGGAAATCAGCCCCAGCATTTT	CASSLTGGGNQPQHF	.	TRBD1	TRBV5-1	TRBJ1-5
TGTGCCTGGGAGACGCTGGCGGGAGAGTACGAGCAGTACTTC	CAWETLAGEYEQYF	.	TRBD2	TRBV30	TRBJ2-7
TGTGCCAGCAGTTACTCGAACAGGGGGGACACTGAAGCTTTCTTT	CASSYSNRGDTEAFF	.	TRBD1	TRBV6-5	TRBJ1-1
TGCAGCGTTGTACGGTTTGGGGCTAGCGGGAGGCTTGAGCAGTTCTTC	CSVVRFGASGRLEQFF	.	TRBD2	TRBV29-1	TRBJ2-1
TGTGCCAGCAGCTTGGCCAGTTTGACAGAAGCTTTCTTT	CASSLASLTEAFF	.	.	TRBV5-5	TRBJ1-1
TGCGCCAGCAGCCAAGGGGGGGAGACAGTGCGCTCTGGAAACACCATATATTTT	CASSQGGETVRSGNTIYF	.	.	TRBV4-3	TRBJ1-3
TGTGCCAGCAGCCCCCCCGGGACAGGGGGCAATGAGCAGTTCTTC	CASSPPGTGGNEQFF	.	TRBD1	TRBV7-9	TRBJ2-1
TGTGCCAGCAGTTTAAAAGAGGGCTCGCGCGGGCGGTGGGAGCAGTTCTTC	CASSLKEGSRGRWEQFF	.	.	TRBV27	TRBJ2-1
TGTGCCAGCAGCTTACAAGCGGGAGAGGTGTACGAGCAGTACTTC	CASSLQAGEVYEQYF	.	TRBD2	TRBV7-2	TRBJ2-7
TGCAGCGTCGACCAGACAGGGACGAACACTGAAGCTTTCTTT	CSVDQTGTNTEAFF	.	TRBD1	TRBV29-1	TRBJ1-1
TGTGCCAGTAACGGGTCGACCGACCCCAACGAGCAGTACTTC	CASNGSTDPNEQYF	.	.	TRBV19	TRBJ2-7
TGTGCCAGCAGCTTAGGGGACAGGGGGAAAAGAGAGACCCAGTACTTC	CASSLGDRGKRETQYF	.	TRBD1	TRBV7-9	TRBJ2-5
TGTGCCAGCAGCTTCCAGGGGCGCTCCTACGAGCAGTACTTC	CASSFQGRSYEQYF	.	.	TRBV11-3	TRBJ2-7
TGTGCCAGCAGGGCCCCGGGACTAGGGGCCTACGAGCAGTACTTC	CASRAPGLGAYEQYF	once	TRBD2	TRBV6-5	TRBJ2-7
TGCAGCGTCTCGACAGGGGGCTACGAGCAGTACTTC	CSVSTGGYEQYF	.	TRBD1	TRBV29-1	TRBJ2-7